Below are 9 T cell receptor beta chains sequenced from a single sample in a study of tumor-infiltrating lymphocytes in primary liver carcinoma. Using a constant-region primer together with ProtoScript II reverse transcriptase, TCR beta cDNA was made from approximately 0.55 ug of total RNA. TCR beta libraries came from three nested multiplex PCR rounds using slightly modified ARM-PCR. PCR rounds one and two used TRBV1-TRBV30 forward primers with a C-beta reverse primer for around 9 cycles each. TCRdb re-called the multiplex PCR reads through MiXCR, storing one row per CDR3 protein. The data contain under 50,000 distinct CDR3 sequences, less than 85% of them seen just once; the ten biggest clones take up roughly 27%. The tissue used was unsorted bulk material of roughly 17-34 mg. RNA and DNA were co-extracted from it with the AllPrep DNA/RNA mini kit. The sample was liver tumor tissue from sampling region 5. Subset meaning: tumor region T5, tumor centre. Receptors were obtained from a man aged 40-55 years with primary liver carcinoma and hepatitis B virus infection.

About this clonotype itself: A read error may account for a junction end that differs from germline. This chain joins TRBV6-6 and TRBJ1-5; 8 nucleotides agree with TRBD1. Germline values: CDR1 MNHNY, CDR2 SVGAGI (reference sequence). The CDR3 sequence is 16 residues long. The CDR3 DNA reads TGTGCCAGCTGTTACCCCGGACAGGGAATAGCAATCAGCCAGCATTTT. Protein sequence: CASCYPGQGIAISQHF.

As concerns this clonotype: One end of the junction fails to match germline, which may point to a read error. This sequence joins TRBV6-5 and TRBJ1-6; D may be TRBD1 (6 bases). CDR1 is MNHEY and CDR2 is SVGAGI in the germline V gene. The CDR3 consists of 16 residues. The CDR3 sequence: CGSSWGRGASNSPLHF. As DNA, the CDR3 is TGTGGCAGCAGTTGGGGTAGGGGGGCCAGTAATTCACCCCTCCACTTT.

The chain recombines TRBV6-1 with TRBJ2-5; TRBD2 might be the D (6 bases). The V gene lost 6 bases and the J gene lost 1 base, with 21 bases spanning the gap. The CDR3 runs 17 residues. Looked up from germline, CDR1 is MNHNS and CDR2 is SASEGT. CDR3 residues: CASSAGTGVNRQETQYF. The CDR3 DNA sequence: TGTGCCAGCAGCGCTGGCACGGGAGTAAACCGCCAAGAGACCCAGTACTTC.

This clonotype was found many times. The chain carries TRBV6-6 and TRBJ2-3; the D gene is possibly TRBD2 (6 bases). Per the germline V gene, CDR1 is MNHNY and CDR2 is SVGAGI (reference sequence). V gave up 7 bases and J gave up 7 bases, with 18 bases separating them. The CDR3 is 14 amino acids. DNA for the CDR3: TGTGCCAGCACCGGAGACCCGGGAGTCCATACGCAGTATTTT. This sequence encodes CASTGDPGVHTQYF.

Regarding this clonotype: One end of the junction does not line up with germline, which may come from a read error. This chain links TRBV19 with TRBJ2-5; a possible D gene is TRBD2 (6 bases). This CDR3 is built from 14 residues. Germline loops: CDR1 LNHDA, CDR2 SQIVND (reference sequence). In DNA, the CDR3 is TGTGCCAGTACTCCCCCGGGGAGGCAAGAGACCCAGTGCTTC. It yields the protein CASTPPGRQETQCF.

The V gene is TRBV12-3 or TRBV12-4, the J gene TRBJ2-7; no definite D call. Trimming took off 7 bases at V and 13 bases at J, with 23 bases between the two ends. The CDR3 is 13 residues long. The DNA for the CDR3 is TGTGCCAGCATTCCGGAAGCAACCTACGAGTACTACTTC. Translated, it gives CASIPEATYEYYF.

Notes on this clonotype: A much more abundant neighbour one base away suggests this may be a read error. The rearrangement uses TRBV7-9 and TRBJ2-7; 11 nucleotides agree with TRBD1. J was trimmed by 13 bases and V by 5 bases; bases with no gene match: 19. CDR1 and CDR2 (germline): SEHNR, FQNEAQ (reference sequence). The CDR3 consists of 16 residues. CDR3 protein: CASSKGDRGAQETHYF. The CDR3, as DNA: TGTGCCAGCAGCAAAGGGGACAGGGGGGCTCAAGAGACCCACTACTTC.

Note on this clonotype: A read error may be the cause here, since a much bigger clone is one base away. The chain links TRBV7-9 to TRBJ2-5; D is unresolved. The CDR3 has 15 amino acids. Germline CDR1 reads SEHNR; CDR2 reads FQNEAQ (reference sequence). CDR3 region: CASSPSREYQETEYF. CDR3 coding DNA: TGTGCCAGCAGTCCCAGCCGCGAGTACCAAGAGACCGAGTACTTC.

This sequence joins TRBV2 and TRBJ2-3, with D tentatively TRBD1 (6 bases). The CDR3 is 14 amino acids. Germline CDR1 SNHLY, CDR2 FYNNEI. Between the trimmed V and J ends, which lost 7 bases and 4 bases, there was a span of 15 bases. The CDR3 protein is CASIGTTGADTQYF. As DNA, the CDR3 is TGTGCCAGCATTGGGACAACGGGCGCAGATACGCAGTATTTT. Full variable domain (missing parts from reference TRBV2 and TRBJ2-3): EPEVTQTPSHQVTQMGQEVILRCVPISNHLYFYWYRQILGQKVEFLVSFYNNEISEKSEIFDDQFSVERPDGSNFTLKIRSTKLEDSAMYFCASIGTTGADTQYFGPGTRLTVL.